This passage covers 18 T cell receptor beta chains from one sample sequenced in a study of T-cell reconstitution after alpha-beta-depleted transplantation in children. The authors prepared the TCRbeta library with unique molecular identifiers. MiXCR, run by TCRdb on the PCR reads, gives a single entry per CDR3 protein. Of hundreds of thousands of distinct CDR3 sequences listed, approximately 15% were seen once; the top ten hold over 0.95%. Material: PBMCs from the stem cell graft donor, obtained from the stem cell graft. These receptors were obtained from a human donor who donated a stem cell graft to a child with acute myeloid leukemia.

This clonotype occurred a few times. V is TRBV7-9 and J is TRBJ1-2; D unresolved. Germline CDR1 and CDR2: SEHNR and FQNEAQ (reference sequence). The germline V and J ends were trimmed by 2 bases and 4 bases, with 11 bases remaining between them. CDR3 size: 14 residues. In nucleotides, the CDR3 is TGTGCCAGCAGCTTATTTCCGGAAGGCTATGGCTACACCTTC. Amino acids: CASSLFPEGYGYTF.

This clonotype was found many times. The CDR3 DNA is TGTGCCATCAGTGGTACCCAAGAGACCCAGTACTTC. Its protein product is CAISGTQETQYF. This chain joins TRBV10-3 and TRBJ2-5, with unresolved D. Germline V gene data show CDR1 as ENHRY and CDR2 as SYGVKD. Deletions cut 4 bases from V and 1 base from J, with 4 bases between. This CDR3 region has 12 residues.

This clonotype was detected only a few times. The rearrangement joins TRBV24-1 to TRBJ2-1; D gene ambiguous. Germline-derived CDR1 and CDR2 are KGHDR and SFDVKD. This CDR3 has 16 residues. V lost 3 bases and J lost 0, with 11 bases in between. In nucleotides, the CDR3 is TGTGCCACCAGTGATAAGACGGCGGACTCCTACAATGAGCAGTTCTTC. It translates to CATSDKTADSYNEQFF.

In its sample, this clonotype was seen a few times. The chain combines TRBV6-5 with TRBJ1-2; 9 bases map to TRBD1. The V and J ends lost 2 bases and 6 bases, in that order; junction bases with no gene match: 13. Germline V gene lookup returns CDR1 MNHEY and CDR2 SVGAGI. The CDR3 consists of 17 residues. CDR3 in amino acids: CASSYTPGQGNWNGYTF. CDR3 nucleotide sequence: TGTGCCAGCAGTTACACCCCGGGACAGGGAAATTGGAATGGCTACACCTTC.

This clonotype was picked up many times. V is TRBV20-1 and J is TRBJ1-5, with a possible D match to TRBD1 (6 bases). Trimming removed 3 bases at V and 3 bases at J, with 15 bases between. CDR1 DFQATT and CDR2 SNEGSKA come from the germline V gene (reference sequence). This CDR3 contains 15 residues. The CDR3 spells CSASVFDRINQPQHF. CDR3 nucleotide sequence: TGCAGTGCTAGCGTTTTTGACAGGATCAATCAGCCCCAGCATTTT.

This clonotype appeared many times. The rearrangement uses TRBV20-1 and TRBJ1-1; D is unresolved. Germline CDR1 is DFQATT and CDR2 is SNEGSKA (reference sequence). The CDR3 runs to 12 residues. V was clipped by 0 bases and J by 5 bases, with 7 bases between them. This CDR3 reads CSARERRTEAFF. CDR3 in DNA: TGCAGTGCTAGAGAGAGGAGGACTGAAGCTTTCTTT.

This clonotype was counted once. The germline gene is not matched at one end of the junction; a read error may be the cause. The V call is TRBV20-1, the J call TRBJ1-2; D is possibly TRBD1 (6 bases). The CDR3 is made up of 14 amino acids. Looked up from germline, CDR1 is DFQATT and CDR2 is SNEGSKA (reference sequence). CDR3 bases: TGCGGTGCTAGAGATCGGACAGCTTACTATGGCTACACCTTC. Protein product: CGARDRTAYYGYTF.

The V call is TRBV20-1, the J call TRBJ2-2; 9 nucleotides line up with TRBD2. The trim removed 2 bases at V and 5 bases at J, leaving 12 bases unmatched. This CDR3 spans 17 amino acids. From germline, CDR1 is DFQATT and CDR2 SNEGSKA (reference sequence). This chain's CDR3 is CSARPLGRSGGTGELFF. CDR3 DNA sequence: TGCAGTGCTAGACCCCTCGGGCGTAGCGGGGGAACCGGGGAGCTGTTTTTT.

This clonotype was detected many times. The CDR3 protein is CSETSGRDTQYF. Here the CDR3 DNA reads TGCAGTGAAACTAGCGGGAGAGATACGCAGTATTTT. The chain combines TRBV20-1 with TRBJ2-3, with 11 positions matching TRBD2. V trimming: 7 bases; J trimming: 5 bases; junction bases outside the gene matches: 2. Germline lookup yields CDR1 DFQATT and CDR2 SNEGSKA (reference sequence). This CDR3 comprises 12 residues.

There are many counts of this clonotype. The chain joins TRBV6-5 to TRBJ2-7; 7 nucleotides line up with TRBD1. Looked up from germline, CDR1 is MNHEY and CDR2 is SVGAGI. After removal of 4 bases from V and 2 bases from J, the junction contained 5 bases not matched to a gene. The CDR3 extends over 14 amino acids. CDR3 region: CASSSTGQTYEQYF. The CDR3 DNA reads TGTGCCAGCAGTTCGACAGGGCAAACCTACGAGCAGTACTTC.

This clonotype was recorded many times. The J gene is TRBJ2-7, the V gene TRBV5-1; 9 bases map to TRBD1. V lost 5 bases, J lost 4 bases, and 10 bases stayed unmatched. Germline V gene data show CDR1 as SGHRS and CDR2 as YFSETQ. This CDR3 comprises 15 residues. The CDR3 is CASSSPGQGTYEQYF. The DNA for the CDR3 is TGCGCCAGCAGTTCCCCGGGACAGGGAACTTACGAGCAGTACTTC.

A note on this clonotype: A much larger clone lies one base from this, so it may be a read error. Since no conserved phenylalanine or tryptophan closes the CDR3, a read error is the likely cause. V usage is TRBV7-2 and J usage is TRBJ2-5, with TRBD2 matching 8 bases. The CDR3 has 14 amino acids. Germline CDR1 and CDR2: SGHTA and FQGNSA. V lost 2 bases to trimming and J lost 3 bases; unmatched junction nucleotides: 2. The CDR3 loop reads CASSLNGGEETQYL. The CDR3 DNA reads TGTGCCAGCAGCTTAAACGGGGGGGAAGAGACCCAGTACCTC.

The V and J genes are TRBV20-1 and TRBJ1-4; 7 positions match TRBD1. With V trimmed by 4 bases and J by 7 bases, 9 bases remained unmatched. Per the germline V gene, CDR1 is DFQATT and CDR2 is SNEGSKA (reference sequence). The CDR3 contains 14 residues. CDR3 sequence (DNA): TGCAGTGCTACCCAAAGGGGGCGCGGTGAAAAACTGTTTTTT. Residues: CSATQRGRGEKLFF.

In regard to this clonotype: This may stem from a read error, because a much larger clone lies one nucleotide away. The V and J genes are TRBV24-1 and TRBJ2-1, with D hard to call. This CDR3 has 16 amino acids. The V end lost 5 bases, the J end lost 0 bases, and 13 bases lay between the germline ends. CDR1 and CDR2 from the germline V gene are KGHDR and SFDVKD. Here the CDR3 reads CATSGDTAYSYNEQFF. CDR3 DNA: TGTGCCACCAGTGGTGACACAGCCTACTCCTACAATGAGCAGTTCTTC.

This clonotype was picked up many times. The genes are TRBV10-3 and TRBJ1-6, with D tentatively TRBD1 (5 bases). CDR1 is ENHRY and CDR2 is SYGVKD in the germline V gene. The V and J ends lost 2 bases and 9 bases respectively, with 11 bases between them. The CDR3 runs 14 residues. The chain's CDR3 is CAISEQGGSSPLHF. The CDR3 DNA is TGTGCCATCAGTGAGCAGGGAGGAAGTTCACCCCTCCACTTT.

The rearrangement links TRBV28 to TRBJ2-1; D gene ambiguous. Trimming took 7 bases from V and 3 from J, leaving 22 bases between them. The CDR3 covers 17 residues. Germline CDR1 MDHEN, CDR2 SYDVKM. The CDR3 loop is CASISTPPGRNYNEQFF. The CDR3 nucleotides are TGTGCCAGCATCTCGACCCCCCCAGGAAGGAACTACAATGAGCAGTTCTTC.

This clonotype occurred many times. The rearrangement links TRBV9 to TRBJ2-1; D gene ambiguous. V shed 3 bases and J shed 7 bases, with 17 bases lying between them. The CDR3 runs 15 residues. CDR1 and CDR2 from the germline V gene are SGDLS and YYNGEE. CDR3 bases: TGTGCCAGCAGCGGTGGTTTGTCAGCCAATAATGAGCAGTTCTTC. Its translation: CASSGGLSANNEQFF.

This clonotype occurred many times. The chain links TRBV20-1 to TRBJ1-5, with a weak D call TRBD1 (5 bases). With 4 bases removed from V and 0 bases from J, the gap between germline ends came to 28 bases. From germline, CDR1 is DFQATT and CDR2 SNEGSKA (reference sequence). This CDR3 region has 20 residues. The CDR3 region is CSATPKRVDHRRDSNQPQHF. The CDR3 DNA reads TGCAGTGCTACCCCCAAAAGGGTTGACCACCGCAGGGATAGCAATCAGCCCCAGCATTTT.